Sequencing of this TCR beta chain was carried out in a study of T cells in Graves' hyperthyroidism and ophthalmopathy. V was trimmed by 4 bases and J by 6 bases, leaving 16 bases between them. The germline V gene has CDR1 SGHTA and CDR2 FQGNSA. This CDR3 is 14 amino acids long. RNA transcripts served as the template for amplifying TCR beta CDR3 regions. During a first-round RT-PCR of the TCR CDR3, the HTBI primer set was used. From the multiplex PCR reads, TCRdb called clonotypes with MiXCR, one entry per CDR3 protein. This table has about 680,000 distinct CDR3 sequences, roughly 32% appearing once. This clonotype showed up many times.

Sequenced sample: blood. The J gene is TRBJ2-7, the V gene TRBV7-2; D unclear. This TCR came from a woman aged 35 to 49 with Graves' hyperthyroidism. The CDR3 sequence is CASSSDKLASEQYF. The CDR3 DNA sequence: TGTGCCAGCAGCTCCGACAAACTCGCTAGCGAGCAGTACTTC.